This TCR beta chain was captured by sequencing in a study of cytomegalovirus exposure and HLA in healthy donors. General study points: Some TCR beta chains (164 of them) were listed as cytomegalovirus-associated. In vitro data verified a few CMV-associated chains as specific for CMV antigens.

Produced via immunoSEQ multiplex PCR; TCRdb's table is partial and in-frame only. The sample has fewer than 250,000 clones; more than 75% are singletons. A word on this clone: What it binds is unknown.

The germline CDR1 and CDR2 sequences are MDHEN and SYDVKM. J was trimmed by 6 bases and V by 5 bases; bases with no gene match: 13. The CDR3 extends over 16 amino acids. The chain couples TRBV28 to TRBJ1-2, with 9 bases that match TRBD1. The receptor was isolated from a man between 18 and 29 years old in good health and CMV-seronegative. The sample was PBMCs. DNA for the CDR3: TGTGCCAGCAGTCTGGACAGGGGCCGACGGCGGAATGGCTACACCTTC. Amino acids: CASSLDRGRRRNGYTF.